Presented here are 4 T cell receptor beta chains from one specimen sequenced in a study of shared clonotypes between healthy human individuals. Sequencing was performed with immunoSEQ multiplex PCR; in TCRdb, only in-frame clones are kept and a portion is missing. The sample lists 1.5 million to 1.9 million clones; around 98% were seen once. Sequencing input: naive CD4+ T cells sorted from blood. Subset in this sample: CD45RA+ positively selected. These receptors were taken from a man between 25 and 39 years old in good health.

V is TRBV21-1 and J is TRBJ2-1; the table assigns TRBD2, which was not confirmed against the DNA. TRBV21-1 is reported as a pseudogene. The CDR3 consists of 10 residues. In DNA, the CDR3 is TGTGCCACCTACCTCGTAACGCAGTTCTTC. Its protein product is CATYLVTQFF.

J is TRBJ1-1 and V is TRBV5-8, with D possibly matching TRBD1 (5 bases). The V end was cut by 2 bases, the J end by 0 bases, with 11 bases between. The germline V gene encodes CDR1 SGHTS and CDR2 YDEGEE. This CDR3 spans 15 amino acids. Here the CDR3 reads CASSFRTPMNTEAFF. The CDR3 nucleotides are TGTGCCAGCAGCTTTAGGACACCCATGAACACTGAAGCTTTCTTT.

This chain's CDR3 is CASSLKHRQPPYEQYF. The CDR3 nucleotides read TGTGCCAGCAGTTTAAAACACCGGCAACCCCCCTACGAGCAGTACTTC. J is TRBJ2-7 and V is TRBV27; D gene unclear. The germline gives CDR1 MNHEY, CDR2 SMNVEV (reference sequence). V was pared by 2 bases and J by 2 bases, with 16 bases between. CDR3 size: 16 residues.

The rearrangement uses TRBV7-9 and TRBJ1-2, with D hard to call. This CDR3 contains 12 residues. The germline V gene has CDR1 SEHNR and CDR2 FQNEAQ (reference sequence). Between the trimmed V and J ends, which lost 0 bases and 8 bases, there was a span of 7 bases. CDR3 bases: TGTGCCAGCAGCTTAGCGCTTGGGGGCTACACCTTC. Translated: CASSLALGGYTF.